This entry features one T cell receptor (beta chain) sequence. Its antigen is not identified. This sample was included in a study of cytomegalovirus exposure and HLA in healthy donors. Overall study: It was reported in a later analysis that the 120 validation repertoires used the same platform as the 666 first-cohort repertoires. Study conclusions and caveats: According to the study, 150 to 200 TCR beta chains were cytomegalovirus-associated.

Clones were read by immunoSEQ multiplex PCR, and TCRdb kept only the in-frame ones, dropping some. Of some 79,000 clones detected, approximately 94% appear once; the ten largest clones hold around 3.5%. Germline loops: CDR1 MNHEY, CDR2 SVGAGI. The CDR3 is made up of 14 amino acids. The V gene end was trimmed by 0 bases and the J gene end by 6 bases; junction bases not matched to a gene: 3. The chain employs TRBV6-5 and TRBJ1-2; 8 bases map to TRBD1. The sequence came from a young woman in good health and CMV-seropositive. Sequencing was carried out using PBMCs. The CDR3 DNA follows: TGTGCCAGCAGTTACTCGGCAGGGGGCAATGGCTACACCTTC. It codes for CASSYSAGGNGYTF.